The present T cell receptor (beta chain) was sequenced within a study of immune evolution from preneoplasia to lung adenocarcinoma. Study findings and constraints: Normal lung had the highest top T cell clone frequencies.

As regards this clone: Antigen unknown.

Resections took place in Japan or China from about 2014 to 2018. Nucleic acids came from premalignant or tumor cells enriched by macro-dissection. V shed 5 bases and J 4 bases; nucleotides not matched to a gene: 15. The germline V gene encodes CDR1 MNHEY and CDR2 SMNVEV (reference sequence). The CDR3 runs to 17 residues. This table comes from immunoSEQ multiplex PCR, and its TCRdb copy is limited to in-frame clones, with some not included. The sample yields under 5,000 clones, more than 75% seen once. Sequencing was performed on FFPE lung adenocarcinoma in situ tissue. The sequence was collected from an older person with lung adenocarcinoma. This chain links TRBV27 with TRBJ2-7, with 9 positions matching TRBD1. The CDR3: CASSQNFPGQGGYEQYF. Here the CDR3 DNA reads TGTGCCAGCAGTCAAAACTTCCCGGGACAGGGTGGGTACGAGCAGTACTTC.